This record covers a single T cell receptor (beta chain). This clonotype has a count of ten or more. Its antigen is currently not known. There are no base qualities to consult, and no much larger clone falls within one base. At the junction V is shortened by 4 bases and J by 4 bases; bases outside the gene matches: 6. The CDR3 sequence holds 14 residues, the cysteine and phenylalanine included. This entry keeps only the CDR3 DNA: 42 bases, framed from base 1. The germline V gene (reference sequence) specifies DFQATT as CDR1 and SNEGSKA as CDR2. These data are taken from a study of T cells in Graves' hyperthyroidism and ophthalmopathy (dated by TCRdb to between 2017 and 2020). Background for the entire study: Peripheral blood was collected at initial diagnosis, before any treatment. Following sampling, methimazole starting at 30 mg daily was given to hyperthyroidism patients, and high-dose intravenous methylprednisolone was given to ophthalmopathy patients. Whether ophthalmopathy could be predicted prospectively was tested in an independent validation cohort made up of under 20 hyperthyroidism patients plus 17 patients who later progressed to ophthalmopathy. Thyroid tissue and blood T-cell repertoires from six Graves' hyperthyroidism patients were also compared in the study. TCR Vbeta CDR3 sequencing of 130 to 150 peripheral blood samples (under 45 ophthalmopathy, about 80 hyperthyroidism and about 17 progressor patients) is reported in the paper. The 75 to 100 discovery patients were randomly divided into training and test sets at a 7:3 ratio. To identify TCR V-J signatures that set the groups apart, the researchers used a discovery cohort of approximately 98 patients, made up of about 44 with Graves' ophthalmopathy and some 58 with stable Graves' hyperthyroidism. Broader findings and caveats from the paper: In cross-validation, a model built on a 13 V-J signature told ophthalmopathy apart from stable hyperthyroidism with approximately 90% sensitivity and roughly 81% specificity, and in testing the same model reached 80%/75%. Most expanded thyroid clonotypes (frequency above 0.001) were also found in blood, which suggests that blood repertoires may mirror thyroid immune responses. In validation, the model predicted progression to ophthalmopathy a median of approximately 6.3 months before onset, with 65% to 71% sensitivity and about 72% specificity. No statistical method was used to fix the sample size in advance, and group allocation was not hidden from the investigators.

Ophthalmopathy patients had moderately to severely active disease, Clinical Activity Score of at least 3, NOSPECS grade of at least 4, and duration under 3 months. Exclusion was applied to patients with uncontrolled infections, other autoimmune diseases, pregnancy or lactation. Diagnoses relied on clinical symptoms, serum thyroxine and TRAb, thyroid ultrasound and orbital computed tomography. Ficoll-Paque density gradient centrifugation was used to isolate PBMCs from approximately 10 ml of fresh peripheral blood. Trizol reagent was used to extract total RNA, and RNA quality was then checked on an Agilent 2100 Bioanalyzer. The TCR beta CDR3 regions were amplified from RNA transcripts. A first-round RT-PCR of the TCR CDR3 used the HTBI primer set with the Qiagen OneStep RT-PCR kit. Libraries were constructed in a second round of multiplex PCR, after which size selection and purification were performed. Paired-end sequencing of the libraries was performed with 100 bp reads on an Illumina HiSeq2000. From the authors' description of their analysis: SOAPnuke was used to process the raw data, throwing out any read that contained adapters or uncalled bases, had a mean Phred below 15, or lacked an exact constant-primer or identifier match. High-quality paired reads were merged using COPE v1.2.5, and each unique nucleotide sequence was defined as a clonotype. MiTCR v1.1 was used to align clonotypes to the IMGT TRBV, TRBD and TRBJ reference segments. The analysis was restricted to V-J combinations with a frequency above 0.0001, which together covered roughly 99% of the repertoires. A TCS score was defined as the ratio of F50 (clonal expansion) to E x V (chaos), with BLOSUM62-based TCRdist applied between CDR3 peptides within each V-J. Welch's t-statistics and random forest reduced roughly 540 V-J features to roughly 13, which were used in a naive Bayes classifier (R e1071). Through fastp at Q25 and MiXCR, TCRdb rebuilt clones from the public reads, retaining in-frame beta chains. Each entry is one CDR3 protein sequence, shown with its most common DNA and genes. TCRdb's processing, not the authors', yielded these V and J calls. This sample lists about 600,000 distinct CDR3 sequences; roughly 15% were detected once. 3% to 4% of the sample belongs to the ten largest clones.

This clonotype originated in a middle-aged woman with Graves' ophthalmopathy. The chain is encoded by TRBV20-1 joined to TRBJ2-3, with 9 bases matching TRBD2. The specimen sequenced was blood. The DNA is TGCAGTGCTAACCGACCTAGCGGGGCAGATACGCAGTATTTT. The encoded protein is CSANRPSGADTQYF.